Listed here is a single TCR beta chain. The data were produced by immunoSEQ multiplex PCR, yet TCRdb's version contains in-frame clones alone and is incomplete. The sample lists around 300,000 clones, 85% seen once, with approximately 3.8% in the top ten. CDR3 length equals 15 residues. Germline trimming cut 6 bases from V and 8 bases from J; bases unmatched to any gene: 10. The germline gives CDR1 ENHRY, CDR2 SYGVKD. The data derive from a study of blood T cell repertoires in COVID-19. Across the study: Samples taken during acute and convalescent COVID-19 were collected in the United States, Italy and Spain.

The source material was peripheral blood. The receptor was derived from a woman in her 50s with active or convalescent COVID-19. The chain uses TRBV10-3 and TRBJ1-4; TRBD1 agrees at 9 bases. CDR3 nucleotides: TGTGCCATCAGGAGCCAAGGGACAGGGAGCGAAAAACTGTTTTTT. This sequence encodes CAIRSQGTGSEKLFF.